This T cell receptor beta chain was sequenced in a study of chemoradiotherapy in HPV16-positive cancers. Study conclusions and caveats: The functional HPV-specific definition rests on just a couple of HPV16-positive patients. Candidate HPV-specific clones and E7-related TCR motifs grew in tumor during treatment. Better recurrence-free survival went with HPV-responsive T-cell expansion in HPV16-positive patients.

CDR1 and CDR2 (germline): SGHTA, FQGTGA. This CDR3 is built from 15 residues. V was pared by 5 bases and J by 6 bases, with 8 bases of the junction left unmatched. The protocol was immunoSEQ multiplex PCR, while the TCRdb copy is restricted to in-frame clones and leaves out a portion. The sample includes roughly 30,000 clones, 80% to 95% seen only once; the top ten take roughly 3.6%. Comments on this clone: Its antigen remains unidentified.

The clonotype was recovered from a human donor with HPV-associated anogenital cancer. The input for sequencing was blood, taken from a patient who underwent chemoradiotherapy. The rearrangement joins TRBV7-3 to TRBJ2-3; 10 bases align to TRBD2. CDR3 protein: CASSRSGGARDTQYF. Here the CDR3 DNA reads TGTGCCAGCAGCCGAAGCGGGGGGGCGAGGGATACGCAGTATTTT.